What follows is one T cell receptor (beta chain) and its context. What it recognizes is unknown. The PCR was carried out with 60 Vbeta primers and 13 Jbeta primers. TCRdb's copy holds only in-frame clones and misses some; the assay was immunoSEQ multiplex PCR. The repertoire consists of roughly 150,000 clones, with roughly 64% occurring once and the leading ten covering around 3%. This sample was included in a study of cytomegalovirus exposure and HLA in healthy donors. Study context: Early on, a data release was issued that held approximately 78 million unique TCRs from HLA-typed donors.

Regarding the study as a whole: TCR sequences were mostly rare, though some public TCRs occurred in many donors. Previous analysis showed most TCR beta V segments were productive about 90% or about 30% of the time. Looking again later, the authors saw that most CMV-associated TCR beta chains seemed HLA-restricted.

The sequenced material came from PBMCs. The TCR comes from a woman aged 25 to 39 in good health and CMV-seropositive.

CDR3 sequence reads: CASSNFGGADTQYF. DNA for the CDR3: TGTGCCAGCAGTAACTTCGGGGGAGCAGATACGCAGTATTTT. The rearrangement uses TRBV7-6 and TRBJ2-3; D perhaps matches TRBD2 (6 bases). V lost 6 bases and J 4 bases, leaving 14 bases between the germline ends. The CDR3 runs to 14 residues. From germline, CDR1 is SGHVS and CDR2 FNYEAQ.